One and the same sample provided the 10 T cell receptor beta chains below, sequenced in a study of CD8 T cells in ankylosing spondylitis. TCRdb passed the 5' RACE reads through MiXCR, listing each CDR3 protein once. The sample records approximately 140,000 distinct CDR3 sequences, under 55% being singletons. The specimen sequenced was synovial fluid, either unsorted or a sorted T cell fraction (not recorded which). Receptors originate from a male donor with ankylosing spondylitis.

CDR3 in DNA: TGTGCCAGCAGTTTCTGGCGGGGTTACAATGAGCAGTTCTTC. Protein product: CASSFWRGYNEQFF. The chain uses TRBV12-3 or TRBV12-4 and TRBJ2-1; possible D gene TRBD2, 6 bases. The V end lost 3 bases, the J end lost 4 bases, and 10 bases lay between the germline ends. The CDR3 extends over 14 amino acids.

This chain joins TRBV28 and TRBJ2-2; possibly TRBD1 for D (6 bases). The length of the CDR3 is 13 residues. V was pared by 6 bases and J by 4 bases, with 9 bases between. Germline-derived CDR1 and CDR2 are MDHEN and SYDVKM. CDR3 residues: CASRGRGTGELFF. In DNA form, the CDR3 reads TGTGCCAGCAGGGGCAGGGGCACCGGGGAGCTGTTTTTT.

This clonotype showed up just a few times. The rearrangement links TRBV28 to TRBJ1-1, with 7 bases fitting TRBD1. The length of the CDR3 is 16 residues. J gave up 3 bases and V 4 bases, and 11 bases lay outside the gene matches. The germline V gene encodes CDR1 MDHEN and CDR2 SYDVKM. Here the CDR3 reads CASSSGRGRGHTEAFF. CDR3 bases: TGTGCCAGCAGTTCTGGTAGGGGGCGCGGGCACACTGAAGCTTTCTTT.

Many counts were recorded for this clonotype. The chain joins TRBV5-5 to TRBJ1-1; a weak D match, TRBD1 (5 bases). The germline V gene encodes CDR1 SGHKS and CDR2 YYEKEE (reference sequence). The CDR3 is 13 amino acids. V was clipped by 4 bases and J by 3 bases, with 10 bases between them. CDR3 sequence: CASSIEGDTEAFF. CDR3 DNA sequence: TGTGCCAGCAGCATAGAAGGGGACACTGAAGCTTTCTTT.

The V call is TRBV6-1, the J call TRBJ2-1, with 9 bases matching TRBD2. The CDR3 runs to 14 residues. The V gene end was trimmed by 10 bases and the J gene end by 9 bases; junction bases not matched to a gene: 13. CDR1 is MNHNS, CDR2 SASEGT, per germline. The CDR3 reads CAIKVGREGSEQFF. DNA for the CDR3: TGTGCCATCAAGGTGGGGCGGGAGGGTAGTGAGCAGTTCTTC.

The chain combines TRBV4-1 with TRBJ2-5, with D possibly matching TRBD2 (7 bases). Germline V gene lookup returns CDR1 MGHRA and CDR2 YSYEKL. The V end lost 2 bases, the J end lost 4 bases, and 11 bases lay between the germline ends. This CDR3 has 14 amino acids. The CDR3 reads CASSQIGGVETQYF. CDR3 DNA sequence: TGCGCCAGCAGCCAAATAGGGGGGGTAGAGACCCAGTACTTC.

The chain carries TRBV20-1 and TRBJ1-5, with 8 bases identical to TRBD1. The ends lost 6 bases at V and 7 bases at J; junction bases unmatched: 5. This CDR3 contains 12 residues. CDR1 is DFQATT, CDR2 SNEGSKA, per germline (reference sequence). CDR3 in DNA: TGCAGTGCACAGGGGGTGGTACAGCCCCAGCATTTT. It yields the protein CSAQGVVQPQHF.

This chain uses TRBV6-1 with TRBJ2-5; 9 bases are shared with TRBD2. The trim removed 8 bases at V and 1 base at J, leaving 5 bases unmatched. This CDR3 spans 14 amino acids. Germline V gives CDR1 MNHNS, CDR2 SASEGT. The CDR3 DNA is TGTGCCAGCGGTGCGGGAGGGGGCCAAGAGACCCAGTACTTC. Residues: CASGAGGGQETQYF.

The chain has TRBV27 and TRBJ2-7; D ambiguous. CDR1 is MNHEY, CDR2 SMNVEV, per germline (reference sequence). The CDR3 is 13 amino acids. Trimming left V 6 bases short and J 2 bases short, with 11 bases between. The CDR3 is CASRAETTYEQYF. For the CDR3, the DNA is TGTGCCAGCAGAGCAGAAACGACCTACGAGCAGTACTTC.

This clonotype was counted only a few times. V usage is TRBV25-1 and J usage is TRBJ2-1, with D possibly being TRBD1 or TRBD2 (6 bases each). Germline-derived CDR1 and CDR2 are MGHDK and SYGVNS. V lost 6 bases to trimming and J lost 4 bases, with 16 bases between them. This CDR3 region has 15 residues. The CDR3 nucleotides read TGTGCCAGCAGCTCTTTGGGGGGCATTTACAATGAGCAGTTCTTC. Protein product: CASSSLGGIYNEQFF.